This TCR beta chain was recorded in a study of blood T cells in healthy people across ages. The use of a sample-barcoded 5' primer and a J-beta primer mix characterized a second PCR of about 7 to 12 cycles. Each of the samples gave a minimum of 2.5 million paired-end reads that contained CDR3. TCRdb analysed the 5' RACE reads with MiXCR anew, one entry per CDR3 protein. The top ten hold about an eighth of the sample, which has 850,000 to 1,100,000 distinct CDR3 sequences, roughly two fifths seen once. Trimming pared 2 bases from V and 7 bases from J, leaving 17 bases between. This CDR3 has 15 amino acids. Per the germline V gene, CDR1 is MNHNY and CDR2 is SVGAGI (reference sequence).

The TCR originated in a young man in good health. The chain joins TRBV6-6 to TRBJ1-2; possible D gene TRBD1, 5 bases. Sequencing was carried out using blood. The CDR3 loop is CASSYNPQGWGGYTF. The CDR3 coding sequence is TGTGCCAGCAGTTACAATCCGCAGGGCTGGGGTGGCTACACCTTC.